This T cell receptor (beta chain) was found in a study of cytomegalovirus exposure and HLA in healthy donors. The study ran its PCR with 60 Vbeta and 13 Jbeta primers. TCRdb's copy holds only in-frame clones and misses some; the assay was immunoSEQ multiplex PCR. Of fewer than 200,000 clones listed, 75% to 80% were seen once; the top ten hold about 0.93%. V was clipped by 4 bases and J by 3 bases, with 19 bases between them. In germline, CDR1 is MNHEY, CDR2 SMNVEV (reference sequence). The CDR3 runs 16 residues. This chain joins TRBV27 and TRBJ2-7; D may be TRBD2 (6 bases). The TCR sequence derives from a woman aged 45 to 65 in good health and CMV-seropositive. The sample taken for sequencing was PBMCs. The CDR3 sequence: CASSSFLSGENYEQYF. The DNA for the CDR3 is TGTGCCAGCAGTTCTTTTTTATCGGGAGAGAACTACGAGCAGTACTTC.